This T cell receptor (beta chain) was captured in a study of cytomegalovirus exposure and HLA in healthy donors. Study outcomes and limitations: Owing to their indistinguishability, certain V segments, notably TRBV6-2 and TRBV6-3, were excluded.

This CDR3 is built from 15 residues. V was clipped by 4 bases and J by 8 bases; unmatched bases: 6. Germline loops: CDR1 SEHNR, CDR2 FQNEAQ (reference sequence). As concerns this clone: Its antigen is not identified.

The PCR used 60 Vbeta and 13 Jbeta primers. Only in-frame clones appear in the TCRdb table, and some are missing; sequencing was by immunoSEQ multiplex PCR. The table records 170,000 or so clones, about three quarters of them present only once. Sequencing was done on a sample of PBMCs. The V call is TRBV7-9, the J call TRBJ2-1; TRBD2 matches 12 bases. The receptor comes from a woman in her forties in good health and CMV-seronegative. For the CDR3, the DNA is TGTGCCAGCAGCTCCGGGACTAGCGGGTCGGATGAGCAGTTCTTC. It codes for CASSSGTSGSDEQFF. The full variable domain, in which reference TRBV7-9 and TRBJ2-1 provide the parts outside the CDR3, is DTGVSQNPRHKITKRGQNVTFRCDPISEHNRLYWYRQTLGQGPEFLTYFQNEAQLEKSRLLSDRFSAERPKGSFSTLEIQRTEQGDSAMYLCASSSGTSGSDEQFFGPGTRLTVL.